The 3 T cell receptor beta chains below come from one sample, sequenced in a study of T-cell reconstitution after alpha-beta-depleted transplantation in children. Unique molecular identifiers were built into the TCRbeta library. One entry per CDR3 protein results from TCRdb running MiXCR on the PCR reads. The sample has about 460,000 distinct CDR3 sequences, roughly a tenth seen once; the top ten hold 2% to 2.5%. This material consisted of PBMCs, taken before TCRalphabeta/CD19-depleted stem cell transplant. The receptors come from a child aged 2 to 15 with inherited bone marrow failure, due to receive a stem cell transplant.

This clonotype appeared a few times. The rearrangement joins TRBV19 to TRBJ2-2; D remains ambiguous. Trimming removed 7 bases at V and 0 bases at J, with 18 bases between. CDR3 length: 17 residues. Per the germline V gene, CDR1 is LNHDA and CDR2 is SQIVND (reference sequence). CDR3 amino acids: CASIEEGGEANTGELFF. The DNA of the CDR3 is TGTGCCAGTATAGAGGAAGGTGGCGAGGCGAACACCGGGGAGCTGTTTTTT.

This clonotype was counted only a few times. This chain connects TRBV12-3 or TRBV12-4 to TRBJ2-1; D unclear. CDR3 length: 13 amino acids. The V end was cut by 7 bases, the J end by 0 bases, with 7 bases between. The CDR3 DNA reads TGTGCCAGCAAAATAAGCTCCTACAATGAGCAGTTCTTC. Residues: CASKISSYNEQFF.

At least ten counts were recorded for this clonotype. The chain couples TRBV29-1 to TRBJ2-7, with a tentative D call TRBD2 (6 bases). The V gene's germline CDR1 is SQVTM and CDR2 ANQGSEA. V was shortened by 7 bases and J by 4 bases, with 23 bases between the two germline ends. The CDR3 totals 15 residues. CDR3 amino acids: CSAAGTDSEFYEQYF. The CDR3 DNA sequence: TGCAGCGCTGCCGGGACTGACTCGGAGTTTTACGAGCAGTACTTC.